The clone carrying this T cell receptor (beta chain) has more than one count but fewer than ten. Its antigen is unidentified. This specimen belongs to a study of CD8 T cells in ankylosing spondylitis. Study results and caveats: Those disease-linked clones were CD8+; they were also relatively rare in peripheral blood. Seemingly characteristic of ankylosing spondylitis blood was a TCR beta motif consisting of under ten highly homologous variants.

Preparation of TCR beta libraries was done by quantitative 5'-RACE with molecular barcodes. Each CDR3 protein gets one entry after TCRdb re-called the 5' RACE reads with MiXCR. The table has about 540,000 distinct CDR3 sequences, roughly 13% seen once. Trimming took 0 bases from V and 4 from J, leaving 13 bases between them. The CDR3 sequence is 15 residues long. The germline CDR1 and CDR2 sequences are SGHRS and YFSETQ. The chain employs TRBV5-1 and TRBJ1-1; D not certain. The origin of this receptor is a male donor with ankylosing spondylitis. The sequencing input was blood, either unsorted or a sorted T cell fraction (not recorded which). CDR3 sequence: CASSLAVVGSTEAFF. CDR3 nucleotide sequence: TGCGCCAGCAGCTTGGCCGTGGTGGGCTCCACTGAAGCTTTCTTT.